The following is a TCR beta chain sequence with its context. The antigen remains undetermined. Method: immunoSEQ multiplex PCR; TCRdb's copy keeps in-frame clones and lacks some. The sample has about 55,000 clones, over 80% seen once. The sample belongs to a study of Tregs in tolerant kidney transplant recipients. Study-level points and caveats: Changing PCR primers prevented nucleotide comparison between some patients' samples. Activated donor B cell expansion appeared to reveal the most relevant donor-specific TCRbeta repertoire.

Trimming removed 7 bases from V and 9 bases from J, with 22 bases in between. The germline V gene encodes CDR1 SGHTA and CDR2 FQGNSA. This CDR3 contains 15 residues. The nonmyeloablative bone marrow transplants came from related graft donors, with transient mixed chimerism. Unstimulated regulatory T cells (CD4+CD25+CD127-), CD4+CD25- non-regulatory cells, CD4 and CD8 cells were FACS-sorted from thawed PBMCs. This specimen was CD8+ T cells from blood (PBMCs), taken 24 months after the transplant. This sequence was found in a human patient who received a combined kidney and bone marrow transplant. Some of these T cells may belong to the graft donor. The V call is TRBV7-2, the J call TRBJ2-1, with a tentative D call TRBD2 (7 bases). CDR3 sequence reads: CASKPLLGGVLEQFF. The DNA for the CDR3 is TGTGCCAGCAAACCACTCCTAGGGGGGGTGCTTGAGCAGTTCTTC.